This T cell receptor (beta chain) appears in the sequencing data of a study of persistence of HIV-infected CD4 T cells. J gave up 1 base and V 6 bases, and 7 bases lay outside the gene matches. This CDR3 region has 15 residues. Per germline, CDR1 SNHLY and CDR2 FYNNEI. As to this clone: As yet, its antigen is unknown.

The stimulus was an HIV-1 Gag 15-mer peptide pool, roughly 1 ug/peptide/mL. Sorted nonresponding memory CD4+ T cells were CD40L-negative, CD69-negative, CD45RO-high. The libraries were made with immunoSEQ version 4 in survey mode. Clones were read by immunoSEQ multiplex PCR, and TCRdb kept only the in-frame ones, dropping some. The table includes over 60,000 clones, more than 70% detected once. This chain connects TRBV2 to TRBJ2-7, with 9 bases that match TRBD1. This TCR was sampled from an adult man with HIV who was CMV-seropositive. The sequenced sample was CD4+ T cells sorted from PBMCs after roughly 18-hour stimulation, obtained from a patient who received antiretroviral therapy. The CDR3 DNA is TGTGCCAGCAGGGACAGGGGTATCCCATCCTACGAGCAGTACTTC. This encodes CASRDRGIPSYEQYF.